The clone carrying this TCR beta chain came up many times. Its antigen is currently unknown. This sample was taken from a study of blood T cells in healthy people across ages. Study-wide results and caveats: TCR beta diversity per million T cells fell roughly linearly with age.

V dropped 5 bases and J dropped 4 bases, with 15 bases sitting between them. In germline, CDR1 is DFQATT, CDR2 SNEGSKA (reference sequence). The CDR3 has 14 residues. It was with a sample-barcoded 5' primer and a J-beta primer mix that a second PCR of about 7 to 12 cycles was run. All samples gave at least 2.5 million CDR3-containing paired-end reads. In TCRdb, the 5' RACE reads were re-called with MiXCR into one record per CDR3 protein. The sample consists of roughly 680,000 distinct CDR3 sequences, 45% to 50% of them appearing once. V and J are TRBV20-1 and TRBJ2-1; tentative D call: TRBD2 (7 bases). The sequencing input was blood. This sequence originates from a woman between 55 and 75 years old in good health. CDR3 sequence (DNA): TGCAGTGCTGTAGGGGGGGCGCAGTACAATGAGCAGTTCTTC. Amino acids: CSAVGGAQYNEQFF.